The 9 T cell receptor beta chains presented below share a single source sample, sequenced in a study of molecular identifiers for immune sequencing clone quantification. TCRdb passed the PCR reads through MiXCR, listing each CDR3 protein once. Altogether approximately 630,000 distinct CDR3 sequences are present, roughly 23% being singletons, with the ten largest covering 0.78%. Sequences were obtained from naive CD8+ T cells from blood, with Jurkat cell RNA spiked in. As for subset: FACS-sorted CD8+CD4-CCR7+CD45RA+ naive T cells. The source of these receptors is a human donor in good health. Some libraries in this study had Jurkat cell RNA spiked in.

With regard to this clonotype: Germline and junction disagree at one end, which may indicate a read error. The rearrangement uses TRBV6-5 and TRBJ1-6, with 8 bases that match TRBD1. Germline V lookup: CDR1 MNHEY, CDR2 SVGAGI. CDR3 size: 14 residues. CDR3 DNA: TGTGCCAGCAGTTCCGGGACAGGCAGTTCACGCCTCCACTTT. It encodes CASSSGTGSSRLHF.

A note on this clonotype: Given a much more abundant clone one base away, this may be a read error. The chain couples TRBV12-5 to TRBJ2-3, with D possibly being TRBD1 (5 bases). CDR1 LGHNT and CDR2 FRNRAP come from the germline V gene. This CDR3 has 16 amino acids. For the CDR3, the DNA is TGTGCTGGTGGTTTCTCGACGGACACTAGCACAGATACGCAGTATTTT. Translation gives CAGGFSTDTSTDTQYF.

This clonotype is a singleton in its sample. This may arise from a read error, as a much more abundant clone is one base away. The V gene is TRBV28, the J gene TRBJ2-7, with 10 bases aligning to TRBD2. CDR1 is MDHEN and CDR2 is SYDVKM in the germline V gene. This CDR3 has 14 amino acids. With 7 bases clipped from V and 3 bases from J, the junction kept 6 bases outside the gene matches. CDR3 in DNA: TGTGCCAGCATTTTCCAGCGGGGGGGCTACGAGCAGTACTTC. Translated: CASIFQRGGYEQYF.

The chain couples TRBV7-6 to TRBJ2-7, with TRBD2 matching over 9 bases. The CDR3 length is 18 residues. V lost 0 bases and J lost 3; bases outside the gene matches: 12. Germline CDR1 reads SGHVS; CDR2 reads FNYEAQ. CDR3 in amino acids: CASSLAGVAGAIFYEQYF. The CDR3, as DNA: TGTGCCAGCAGCTTAGCGGGGGTAGCGGGAGCTATTTTCTACGAGCAGTACTTC.

The CDR3, as DNA: TGTGCCAGCGGCCCCAGTATCCTCACAGATACGCAGTATTTT. Encoded protein: CASGPSILTDTQYF. The chain combines TRBV14 with TRBJ2-3; D is unclear. Trimming cost V 8 bases and J 2 bases, with 14 bases left between them. CDR1 and CDR2 (germline): SGHDN, FVKESK. This CDR3 has 14 residues.

A remark on this clonotype: A read error may account for a junction end that differs from germline. The gene calls are TRBV6-2 or TRBV6-3 and TRBJ2-2, with D possibly TRBD2 on 6 matching bases. CDR3 length: 14 amino acids. Germline CDR1 is MNHEY and CDR2 is SVGEGT. CDR3 sequence reads: CASRDLWGTGGLFF. DNA for the CDR3: TGTGCCAGCAGAGACCTATGGGGGACCGGGGGGCTGTTTTTT.

This clonotype was seen many times. The chain recombines TRBV15 with TRBJ2-3, with 8 bases identical to TRBD2. The germline gives CDR1 LNHNV, CDR2 YYDKDF (reference sequence). The V segment lost 1 base and the J segment 1 base; nucleotides outside the gene matches: 4. The CDR3 spans 16 residues. The CDR3 sequence is CATSRGVSGGTDTQYF. CDR3 DNA: TGTGCCACCAGCAGAGGGGTTAGCGGGGGCACAGATACGCAGTATTTT.

This clonotype was counted ten times or more. The chain combines TRBV9 with TRBJ2-7; D unresolved. This CDR3 comprises 15 residues. Germline CDR1 is SGDLS and CDR2 is YYNGEE. V was trimmed by 3 bases and J by 9 bases, leaving 22 bases between them. CDR3 residues: CASSAITLTRDRQYF. For the CDR3, the DNA is TGTGCCAGCAGCGCTATTACACTAACGAGAGATCGGCAGTACTTC.

The chain links TRBV2 to TRBJ1-4, with 9 positions matching TRBD1. Germline V gene lookup returns CDR1 SNHLY and CDR2 FYNNEI. Unmatched junction bases numbered 3, after V lost 6 bases and J lost 4 bases. CDR3 length: 14 residues. CDR3 sequence: CASRGQGFNEKLFF. CDR3 DNA sequence: TGTGCCAGCAGGGGACAGGGTTTTAATGAAAAACTGTTTTTT.